This T cell receptor beta chain was recorded in a study of metastatic and nonmetastatic thyroid tumors. In the study overall: Blood and tumor or nodule tissue repertoires from malignant and benign thyroid patients were compared. Study-level results: For both blood and tumor, malignant thyroid tumors reportedly showed significantly higher TCR beta diversity than benign nodules did.

Comments on this clone: The antigen is undetermined.

The CDR3 is 14 amino acids. CDR1 and CDR2 from the germline V gene are MNHNS and SASEGT. Between the trimmed V and J ends, which lost 4 bases and 4 bases, there was a span of 11 bases. Thyroid surgery was preceded by no treatment in any patient. Source study methods: Across clinicopathological groups, CDR3 differences served as the basis for building a distant-metastasis classifier for papillary thyroid cancer. TCRdb called clones again from the PCR reads with MiXCR. The V and J calls come from TCRdb's annotation, not from the publication. This sample has about 13,000 clones, with over 25% found just once.

The chain combines TRBV6-1 with TRBJ2-1, with a weak D call TRBD2 (6 bases). Input material: tumor tissue. The sequence was obtained from a female donor with papillary thyroid cancer or a benign thyroid nodule (not recorded which). Some clones in this sample may be carry-over from other donors' samples. DNA of the CDR3: TGTGCCAGCAGTGGCGGACTAAATTACAATGAGCAGTTCTTC. It codes for CASSGGLNYNEQFF.